Here is one TCR beta chain with its context. Its antigen is unidentified. These data come from a study of PD-1 blockade in classical Hodgkin lymphoma. The time point was: cycle 4 day 1 (C4D1), after 6 weeks of nivolumab. Every patient experienced relapse after autologous stem cell transplantation, and brentuximab vedotin exposure varied. Study-level results: As was reported, newly diagnosed patients showed lower baseline TCR diversity than healthy donors did. By C4D1, diversity of CD4+ TCRs had risen significantly, whereas that of CD8+ TCRs had not. Complete responders possessed baseline diversity comparable to newly diagnosed patients.

Assay: immunoSEQ multiplex PCR; the TCRdb copy retains only in-frame clones and omits some. This table has around 60,000 clones, over 85% appearing once. This CDR3 has 12 amino acids. V lost 1 base and J 3 bases, leaving 3 bases between the germline ends. Germline CDR1 and CDR2: MNHNS and SASEGT. The chain combines TRBV6-1 with TRBJ1-1, with D hard to call. Specimen: peripheral blood mononuclear cells (PBMCs), collected before the fourth cycle of nivolumab. This receptor was identified in a human donor with classical Hodgkin lymphoma. CDR3 DNA sequence: TGTGCCAGCAGTGAAGTTTACACTGAAGCTTTCTTT. Translating gives CASSEVYTEAFF.